Below, one T cell receptor (beta chain) is given with its context. Sequencing was performed with immunoSEQ multiplex PCR; in TCRdb, only in-frame clones are kept and a portion is missing. The data contain 95,000 to 150,000 clones, roughly 90% of them seen just once; the ten biggest clones take up around 1.7%. This record belongs to a study of control samples from healthy donors and cancer patients. The CDR3 is 12 residues long. CDR1 is SEHNR and CDR2 is FQNEAQ in the germline V gene (reference sequence). Trimming removed 1 base from V and 6 bases from J, with 4 bases in between. The material sequenced was blood. The receptor was derived from a man between 18 and 29 years old in good health. The V gene is TRBV7-9, the J gene TRBJ2-1; no reliable D call. The CDR3 reads CASSLGSNEQFF. DNA for the CDR3: TGTGCCAGCAGCTTAGGGTCCAATGAGCAGTTCTTC.